This entry features one T cell receptor beta chain sequence. Its antigen specificity is not known. One base away there is no much larger clone; base qualities are not given. The CDR3 starts with the cysteine, ends with the phenylalanine, and has 13 residues. Only the CDR3 region is kept as DNA, spanning 39 bases read in frame from base 1. V drops 7 bases and J drops 6 bases, leaving 13 bases in between. The germline V gene provides CDR1 KGHSH and CDR2 LQKENI. This entry belongs to a study of blood T cell repertoires in COVID-19 (TCRdb year 2020). About the full investigation: Samples from collaborators originated in the United States, Italy and Spain and spanned both the acute and convalescent phases of COVID-19. The prospective study material was composed of cDNA or gDNA derived from T cells, B-cell-depleted T cells, or PBMCs. Deeply sampled blood TCRbeta repertoires from subjects exposed to, actively infected with, or recovered from COVID-19 were included in the dataset. The repertoires were made available in a free public database intended to serve as a resource for research on the immune response to SARS-CoV-2. The samples were drawn from the first 160 participants of the ongoing ImmuneRACE study and from some 1,300 subjects provided by 6 global collaborators. The sample metadata nearly always contained a de-identified subject ID, COVID-19 status, age in years and sex. Where available, HLA class I and class II types were obtained from metadata supplied by the sample provider rather than from assay-based typing.

TCRbeta CDR3 regions were amplified from genomic DNA by means of the immunoSEQ Assay, a bias-controlled multiplex PCR. Per the source publication's procedure: The number of nucleated cells in each sample was estimated by amplification of reference gene primers within the assay. To quantify the absolute abundance of each unique TCRbeta CDR3 rearrangement, sequence reads were collapsed and filtered. For each sample, productive Simpson clonality was calculated as the square root of Simpson's diversity index over productive rearrangements. The table comes from immuneACCESS by way of TCRdb, which keeps in-frame sequences with V and J called. Part of the clones is missing from these tables; in studies checked, under half for an unresolved V gene and the rest for unknown reasons. Clonal size and the V and J genes are those of that table, whereas D and trimming came from the DNA. This sample is represented by tens of thousands of clones; about 73% of them were singletons. Of the sample, roughly 18% falls within the top ten clones.

Overall results and qualifications from the work: The quantity of clinical and demographic metadata differed by source and by participant and was supplied without curation.

Collaborating institutions collected whole blood in K2EDTA tubes following their own protocols. For TCRbeta analysis, collaborators shipped samples as frozen whole blood, isolated PBMCs, or DNA extracted from either of those sample types. This receptor was taken from a woman aged 45-59 years with active or convalescent COVID-19. Sequencing was done on a sample of peripheral blood. The chain employs TRBV18 and TRBJ2-1, with a weak D call of TRBD1 (6 bases match). The DNA sequence is TGTGCCAGCTTGATGACAGGTTCCAATGAGCAGTTCTTC. This sequence encodes CASLMTGSNEQFF.